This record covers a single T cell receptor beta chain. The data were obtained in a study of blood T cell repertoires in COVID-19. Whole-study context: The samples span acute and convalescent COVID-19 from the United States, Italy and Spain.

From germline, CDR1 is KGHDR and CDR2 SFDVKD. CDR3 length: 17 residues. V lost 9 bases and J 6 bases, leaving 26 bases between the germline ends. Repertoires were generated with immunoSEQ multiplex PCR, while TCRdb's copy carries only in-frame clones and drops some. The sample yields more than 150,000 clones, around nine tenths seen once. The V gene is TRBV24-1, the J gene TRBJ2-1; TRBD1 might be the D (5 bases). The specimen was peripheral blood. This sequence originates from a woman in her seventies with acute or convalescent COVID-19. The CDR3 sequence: CATQGPSKPVQGNEQFF. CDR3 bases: TGTGCCACCCAGGGCCCAAGTAAACCTGTCCAGGGCAATGAGCAGTTCTTC.